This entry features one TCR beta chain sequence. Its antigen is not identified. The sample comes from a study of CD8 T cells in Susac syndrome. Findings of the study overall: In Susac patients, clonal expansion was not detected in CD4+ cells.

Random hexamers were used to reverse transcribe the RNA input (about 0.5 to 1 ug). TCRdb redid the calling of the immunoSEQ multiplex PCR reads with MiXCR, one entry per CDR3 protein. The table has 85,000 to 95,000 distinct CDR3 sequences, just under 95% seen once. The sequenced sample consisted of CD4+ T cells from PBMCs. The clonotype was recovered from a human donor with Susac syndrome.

CDR3 region: CASSQGRRQGPSEQYF. CDR3 in DNA: TGTGCCAGCAGCCAGGGGCGGCGGCAGGGTCCCTCCGAGCAGTACTTC. V and J are TRBV3-1 and TRBJ2-7; TRBD1 might be the D (5 bases). The CDR3 consists of 16 residues. Germline V gene data show CDR1 as LGHDT and CDR2 as YNNKEL (reference sequence). The V end lost 3 bases, the J end lost 6 bases, and 21 bases lay between the germline ends.